The entry that follows covers one T cell receptor (beta chain) sequence. This entry is derived from a study of PD-1 blockade in classical Hodgkin lymphoma. V was shortened by 6 bases and J by 2 bases, with 11 bases between the two germline ends. This CDR3 has 13 residues. Germline V gene data show CDR1 as SQVTM and CDR2 as ANQGSEA. The assay was immunoSEQ multiplex PCR, and TCRdb's table has in-frame clones only and misses some. The table includes 45,000 to 55,000 clones, 65% to 85% detected once. Every patient had relapsed following autologous stem cell transplantation, and cohorts differed in brentuximab vedotin exposure.

The chain combines TRBV29-1 with TRBJ1-3; D is ambiguous. This specimen was peripheral blood mononuclear cells (PBMCs), taken at baseline. The clonotype was recovered from a human donor with classical Hodgkin lymphoma. The CDR3 spells CSVNIRAGNTIYF. DNA of the CDR3: TGCAGCGTAAATATCCGGGCTGGAAACACCATATATTTT.